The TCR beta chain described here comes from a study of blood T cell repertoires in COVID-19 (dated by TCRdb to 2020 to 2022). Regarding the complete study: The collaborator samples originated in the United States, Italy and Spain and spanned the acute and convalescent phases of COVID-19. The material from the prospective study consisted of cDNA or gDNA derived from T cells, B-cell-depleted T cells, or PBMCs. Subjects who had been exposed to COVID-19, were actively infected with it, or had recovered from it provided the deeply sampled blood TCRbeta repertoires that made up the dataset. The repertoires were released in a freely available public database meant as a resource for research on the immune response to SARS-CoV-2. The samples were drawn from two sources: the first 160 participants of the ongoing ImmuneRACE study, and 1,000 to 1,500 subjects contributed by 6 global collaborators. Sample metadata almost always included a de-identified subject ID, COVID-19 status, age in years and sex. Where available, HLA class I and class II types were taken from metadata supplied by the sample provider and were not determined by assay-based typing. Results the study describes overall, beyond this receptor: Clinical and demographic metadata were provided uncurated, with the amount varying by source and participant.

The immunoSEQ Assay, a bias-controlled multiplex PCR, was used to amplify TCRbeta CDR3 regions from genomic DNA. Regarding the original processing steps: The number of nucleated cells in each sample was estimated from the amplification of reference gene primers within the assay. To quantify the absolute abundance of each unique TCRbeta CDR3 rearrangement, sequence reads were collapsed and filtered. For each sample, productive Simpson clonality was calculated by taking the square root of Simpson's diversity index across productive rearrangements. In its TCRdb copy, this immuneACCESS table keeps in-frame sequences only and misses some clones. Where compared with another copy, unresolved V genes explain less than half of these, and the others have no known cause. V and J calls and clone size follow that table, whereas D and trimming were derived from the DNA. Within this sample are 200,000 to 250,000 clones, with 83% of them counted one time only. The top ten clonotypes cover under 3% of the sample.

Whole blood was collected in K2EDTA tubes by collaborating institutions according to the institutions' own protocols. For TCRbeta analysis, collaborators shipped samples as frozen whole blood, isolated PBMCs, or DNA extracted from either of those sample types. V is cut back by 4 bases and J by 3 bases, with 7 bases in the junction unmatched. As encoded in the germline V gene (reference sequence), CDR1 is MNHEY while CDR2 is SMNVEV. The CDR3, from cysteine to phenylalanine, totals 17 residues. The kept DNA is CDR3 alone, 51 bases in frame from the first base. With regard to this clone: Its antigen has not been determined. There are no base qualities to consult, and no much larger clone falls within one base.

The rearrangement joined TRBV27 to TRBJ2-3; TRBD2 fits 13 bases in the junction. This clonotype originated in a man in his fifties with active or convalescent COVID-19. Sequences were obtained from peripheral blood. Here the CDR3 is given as CASSSITTSGRTDTQYF. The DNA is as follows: TGTGCCAGCAGTTCAATAACGACTAGCGGGAGGACAGATACGCAGTATTTT.